A selection of T cell receptor beta chains follows, all from one sample in a study of Graves' ophthalmopathy and Graves' hyperthyroidism. TCRdb analysed the multiplex PCR reads with MiXCR anew, one entry per CDR3 protein. The table lists about 220,000 distinct CDR3 sequences, under 25% of them singletons, with around 40% in the top ten. Sequencing input: peripheral blood. These receptor sequences come from a woman between 50 and 59 years old with Graves' ophthalmopathy. Each CDR3 is given with its conserved first and last residue. Fields, in order: CDR3 length, clone size, J gene, V gene, D gene, CDR3 protein, CDR3 DNA. A D gene is named only where the DNA matches it firmly. The size field is filled for only some rows; it gives once, few, many or a size class.

12 | - | TRBJ1-2 | TRBV20-1 | - | CSATQDAHGYTF | TGCAGTGCTACTCAAGACGCCCATGGCTACACCTTC
15 | many | TRBJ2-2 | TRBV12-3/TRBV12-4 | - | CASSPLGGATGELFF | TGTGCCAGCAGCCCACTCGGGGGCGCGACCGGGGAGCTGTTTTTT
13 | many | TRBJ2-5 | TRBV6-4 | - | CASSVEEGLTQYF | TGTGCCAGCAGTGTTGAGGAGGGGTTGACCCAGTACTTC
14 | many | TRBJ1-5 | TRBV6-1 | - | CASTPRQRNQPQHF | TGTGCCAGCACCCCCCGACAGCGGAATCAGCCCCAGCATTTT
20 | many | TRBJ1-1 | TRBV12-5 | TRBD1 | CASGLVLGLDRGLENTEAFF | TGTGCTAGTGGTTTGGTACTGGGTTTGGACAGGGGCCTCGAGAACACTGAAGCTTTCTTT
17 | - | TRBJ1-1 | TRBV15 | - | CATSRDWAVVGNTEAFF | TGTGCCACCAGCAGAGATTGGGCTGTAGTCGGGAACACTGAAGCTTTCTTT
15 | many | TRBJ2-7 | TRBV7-9 | TRBD2 | CASSPTSGSLYEQYF | TGTGCCAGCAGCCCCACTAGCGGGAGCCTCTACGAGCAGTACTTC
15 | many | TRBJ1-3 | TRBV30 | TRBD1 | CASGQGTFSGNTIYF | TGTGCCTCGGGACAGGGAACTTTCTCTGGAAACACCATATATTTT
13 | few | TRBJ1-2 | TRBV12-3/TRBV12-4 | TRBD1 | CASSLGQGDGYTF | TGTGCCAGCAGTTTGGGACAGGGTGATGGCTACACCTTC
14 | many | TRBJ2-4 | TRBV9 | TRBD1 | CASSPTTGSDIQYF | TGTGCCAGCAGCCCGACGACAGGGTCAGACATTCAGTACTTC
13 | - | TRBJ2-5 | TRBV28 | - | CASTFAGWETQYF | TGTGCCAGCACCTTTGCGGGTTGGGAGACCCAGTACTTC
15 | many | TRBJ2-2 | TRBV2 | - | CASSTRTSFSGELFF | TGTGCCAGCAGTACCCGGACTTCATTCAGCGGGGAGCTGTTTTTT
15 | many | TRBJ1-2 | TRBV30 | TRBD1 | CAWSRTGEDWIGYTF | TGTGCCTGGAGCCGAACAGGGGAGGACTGGATTGGCTACACCTTC
15 | - | TRBJ2-2 | TRBV24-1 | TRBD2 | CATSSAGARSGELFF | TGTGCCACCAGTTCAGCGGGAGCTAGGTCCGGGGAGCTGTTTTTT
18 | - | TRBJ1-5 | TRBV24-1 | TRBD1 | CATSGRTGGQYSNQPQHF | TGTGCCACCAGTGGAAGGACAGGGGGACAATATAGCAATCAGCCCCAGCATTTT
15 | many | TRBJ1-1 | TRBV3-1 | TRBD1 | CASSRTGQGGTEAFF | TGTGCCAGCAGCCGCACCGGACAGGGAGGCACTGAAGCTTTCTTT
16 | - | TRBJ2-7 | TRBV11-1 | TRBD2 | CASSPLSGTREDEQYF | TGTGCCAGCAGCCCCCTAAGCGGGACCCGAGAGGACGAGCAGTACTTC
16 | many | TRBJ1-2 | TRBV20-1 | - | CSAASSGGSVNYGYTF | TGCAGTGCCGCCTCAAGCGGAGGGTCAGTTAACTATGGCTACACCTTC
14 | few | TRBJ2-7 | TRBV10-1 | TRBD2 | CASRSSGRAAEQYF | TGCGCCAGCAGGTCTAGCGGGAGGGCCGCCGAGCAGTACTTC
14 | many | TRBJ1-3 | TRBV27 | - | CASSTDRLSNTIYF | TGTGCCAGCAGTACAGACAGGTTGAGTAACACCATATATTTT
17 | many | TRBJ2-7 | TRBV20-1 | TRBD2 | CSATGLAGGPTPYEQYF | TGCAGTGCTACGGGACTAGCGGGAGGGCCCACCCCCTACGAGCAGTACTTC
15 | - | TRBJ2-5 | TRBV4-1 | TRBD2 | CASSQEVTSEETQYF | TGCGCCAGCAGCCAAGAAGTGACTAGCGAAGAGACCCAGTACTTC
13 | few | TRBJ2-7 | TRBV11-2 | TRBD1 | CASSSTGGGEQYF | TGTGCCAGCAGCTCGACAGGGGGCGGCGAGCAGTACTTC
14 | many | TRBJ2-7 | TRBV7-8 | TRBD1 | CASKARQGAIEQYF | TGTGCCAGCAAAGCTAGGCAGGGGGCTATCGAGCAGTACTTC
14 | many | TRBJ2-5 | TRBV2 | - | CASIWQGLQETQYF | TGTGCCAGCATCTGGCAGGGCCTCCAAGAGACCCAGTACTTC
13 | - | TRBJ1-1 | TRBV20-1 | TRBD1 | CSANRGPIAEAFF | TGCAGTGCAAACAGGGGGCCGATTGCTGAAGCTTTCTTT
14 | - | TRBJ1-1 | TRBV12-3/TRBV12-4 | TRBD1 | CASRAGTGGFEAFF | TGTGCCAGCAGAGCCGGGACAGGGGGCTTCGAAGCTTTCTTT
14 | - | TRBJ2-7 | TRBV12-3/TRBV12-4 | - | CASSLVGSDYEQYF | TGTGCCAGCAGTTTAGTCGGGAGCGACTACGAGCAGTACTTC
15 | - | TRBJ2-2 | TRBV6-1 | - | CASTLSISNTGELFF | TGTGCCAGCACCCTGAGCATATCGAACACTGGGGAGCTGTTTTTT
15 | - | TRBJ1-5 | TRBV27 | - | CASRGMGSGNQPQHF | TGTGCCAGCAGGGGTATGGGTTCGGGCAATCAGCCCCAGCATTTT
14 | many | TRBJ1-1 | TRBV28 | - | CASSSPGLYTEAFF | TGTGCCAGCAGTTCCCCGGGACTTTATACTGAAGCTTTCTTT
15 | many | TRBJ1-1 | TRBV5-1 | TRBD1 | CASSLGQGKNAEAFF | TGCGCCAGCAGCTTGGGACAGGGGAAAAACGCTGAAGCTTTCTTT
15 | many | TRBJ1-1 | TRBV5-1 | - | CASSLTPGLKTEAFF | TGCGCCAGCAGCTTGACCCCTGGGCTAAAGACTGAAGCTTTCTTT
14 | many | TRBJ1-2 | TRBV6-1 | - | CASSEAGGQRGYTF | TGTGCCAGCAGTGAAGCGGGGGGGCAACGCGGCTACACCTTC
13 | many | TRBJ2-7 | TRBV27 | - | CASSLETGHEQYF | TGTGCCAGCAGTTTAGAGACAGGACACGAGCAGTACTTC
13 | many | TRBJ2-2 | TRBV12-3/TRBV12-4 | - | CASNARQAGELFF | TGTGCCAGCAACGCTCGACAGGCGGGGGAGCTGTTTTTT
17 | - | TRBJ1-1 | TRBV24-1 | - | CATSDLREEGPNSVAFF | TGTGCCACCAGTGATTTGCGTGAGGAAGGACCAAACTCGGTAGCTTTCTTT
17 | many | TRBJ1-5 | TRBV28 | TRBD1 | CASSFPFGTGSNQPQHF | TGTGCCAGCAGTTTTCCGTTCGGGACAGGTAGCAATCAGCCCCAGCATTTT
14 | many | TRBJ2-5 | TRBV14 | - | CASSQTDRHGTQYF | TGTGCCAGCAGCCAGACCGACAGACACGGGACCCAGTACTTC
14 | - | TRBJ1-5 | TRBV15 | - | CATSRVGVNQPQHF | TGTGCCACCAGCAGAGTTGGTGTCAATCAGCCCCAGCATTTT
14 | - | TRBJ2-7 | TRBV6-1 | - | CASSEGDFRYEQYF | TGTGCCAGCAGTGAAGGGGACTTCCGGTACGAGCAGTACTTC
13 | - | TRBJ1-2 | TRBV12-3/TRBV12-4 | - | CASSRREAYGYTF | TGTGCCAGCAGCCGCAGGGAGGCCTATGGCTACACCTTC
14 | many | TRBJ2-7 | TRBV20-1 | TRBD1 | CSARGPGQGYEQYF | TGCAGTGCTAGGGGTCCGGGACAGGGTTACGAGCAGTACTTC